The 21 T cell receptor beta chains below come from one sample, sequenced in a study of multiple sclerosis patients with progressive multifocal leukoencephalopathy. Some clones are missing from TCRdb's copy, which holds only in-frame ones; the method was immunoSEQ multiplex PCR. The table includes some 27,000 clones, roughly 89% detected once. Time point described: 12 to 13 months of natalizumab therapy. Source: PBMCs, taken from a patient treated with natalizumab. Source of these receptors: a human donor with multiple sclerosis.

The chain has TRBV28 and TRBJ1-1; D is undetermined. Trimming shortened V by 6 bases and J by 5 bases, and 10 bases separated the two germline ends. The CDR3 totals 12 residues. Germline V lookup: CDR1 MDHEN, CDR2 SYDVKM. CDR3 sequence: CASRPRSTEAFF. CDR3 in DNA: TGTGCCAGCAGACCCAGGTCGACTGAAGCTTTCTTT.

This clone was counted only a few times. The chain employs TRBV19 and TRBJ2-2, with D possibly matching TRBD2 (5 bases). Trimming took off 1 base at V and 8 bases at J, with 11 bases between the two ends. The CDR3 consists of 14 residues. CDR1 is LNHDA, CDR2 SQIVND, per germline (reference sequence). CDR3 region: CASSIGEYAGELFF. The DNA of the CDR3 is TGTGCCAGTAGTATAGGGGAGTACGCGGGGGAGCTGTTTTTT.

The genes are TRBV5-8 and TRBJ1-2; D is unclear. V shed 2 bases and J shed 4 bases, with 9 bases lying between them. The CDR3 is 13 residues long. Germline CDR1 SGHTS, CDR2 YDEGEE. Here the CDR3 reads CASSLGRTYGYTF. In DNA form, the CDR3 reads TGTGCCAGCAGCTTAGGACGGACCTATGGCTACACCTTC. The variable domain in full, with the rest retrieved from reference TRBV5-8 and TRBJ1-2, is EAGVTQSPTHLIKTRGQQATLRCSPISGHTSVYWYQQALGLGLQFLLWYDEGEERNRGNFPPRFSGRQFPNYSSELNVNALELEDSALYLCASSLGRTYGYTFGSGTRLTVV.

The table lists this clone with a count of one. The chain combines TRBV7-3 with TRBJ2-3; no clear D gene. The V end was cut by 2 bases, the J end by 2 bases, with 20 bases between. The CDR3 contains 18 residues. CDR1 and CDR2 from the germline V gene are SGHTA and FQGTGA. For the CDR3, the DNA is TGTGCCAGCAGCTTACTCCCACGGGCCCGGTCGAACACAGATACGCAGTATTTT. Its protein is CASSLLPRARSNTDTQYF.

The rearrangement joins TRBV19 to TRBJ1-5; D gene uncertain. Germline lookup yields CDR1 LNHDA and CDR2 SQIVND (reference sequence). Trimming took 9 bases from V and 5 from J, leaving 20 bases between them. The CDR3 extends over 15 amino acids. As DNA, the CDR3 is TGTGCCAGCGGCAATCAGCCCGTGGGGTATCAGCCCCAGCATTTT. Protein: CASGNQPVGYQPQHF. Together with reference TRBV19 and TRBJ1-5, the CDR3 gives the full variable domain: DGGITQSPKYLFRKEGQNVTLSCEQNLNHDAMYWYRQDPGQGLRLIYYSQIVNDFQKGDIAEGYSVSREKKESFPLTVTSAQKNPTAFYLCASGNQPVGYQPQHFGDGTRLSIL.

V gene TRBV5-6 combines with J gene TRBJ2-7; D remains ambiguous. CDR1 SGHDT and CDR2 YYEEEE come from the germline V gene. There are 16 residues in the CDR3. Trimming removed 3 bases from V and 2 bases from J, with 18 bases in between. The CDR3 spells CASSSDARIHTYEQYF. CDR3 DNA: TGTGCCAGCAGCTCGGACGCCCGGATCCACACCTACGAGCAGTACTTC.

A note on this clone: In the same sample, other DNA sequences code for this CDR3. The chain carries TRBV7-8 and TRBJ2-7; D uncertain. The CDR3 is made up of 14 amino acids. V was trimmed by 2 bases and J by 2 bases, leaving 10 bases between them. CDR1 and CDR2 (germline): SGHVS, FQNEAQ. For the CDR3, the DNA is TGTGCCAGCAGCTTAAATGGGTTCACCTACGAGCAGTACTTC. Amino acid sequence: CASSLNGFTYEQYF.

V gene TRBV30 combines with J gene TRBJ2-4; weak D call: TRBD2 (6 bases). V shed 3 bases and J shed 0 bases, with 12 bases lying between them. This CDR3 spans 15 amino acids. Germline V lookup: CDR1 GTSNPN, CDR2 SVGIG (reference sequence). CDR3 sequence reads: CAWRASGVAKNIQYF. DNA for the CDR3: TGTGCCTGGAGGGCCTCGGGGGTAGCCAAAAACATTCAGTACTTC.

Written as DNA, the CDR3 is TGTGCCAGCAGCTTGCGACAGGGGGATGGCTACACCTTC. Translated: CASSLRQGDGYTF. The chain employs TRBV5-6 and TRBJ1-2; 9 bases are shared with TRBD1. V was clipped by 1 base and J by 6 bases; unmatched bases: 1. This CDR3 comprises 13 residues. Germline CDR1 and CDR2: SGHDT and YYEEEE.

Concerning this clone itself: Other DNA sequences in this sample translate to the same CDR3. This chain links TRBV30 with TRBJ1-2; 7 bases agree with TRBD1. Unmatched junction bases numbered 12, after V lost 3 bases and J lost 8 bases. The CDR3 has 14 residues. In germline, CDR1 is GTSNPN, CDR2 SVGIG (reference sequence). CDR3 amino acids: CAWSVRGQPKGYTF. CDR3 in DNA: TGTGCCTGGAGCGTAAGGGGACAGCCGAAGGGCTACACCTTC.

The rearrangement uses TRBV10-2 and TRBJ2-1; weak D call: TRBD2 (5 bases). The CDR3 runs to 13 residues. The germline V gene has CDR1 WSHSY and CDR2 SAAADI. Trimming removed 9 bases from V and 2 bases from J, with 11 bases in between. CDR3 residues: CASTGWTYNEQFF. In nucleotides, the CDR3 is TGCGCCAGTACGGGGTGGACCTACAATGAGCAGTTCTTC.

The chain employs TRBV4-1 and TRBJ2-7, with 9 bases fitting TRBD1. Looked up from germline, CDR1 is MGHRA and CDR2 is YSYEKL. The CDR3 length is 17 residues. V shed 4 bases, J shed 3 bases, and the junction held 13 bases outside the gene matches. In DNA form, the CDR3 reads TGCGCCAGCAGCCCGCTAAGTTCCGGGGACAGGGTCTACGAGCAGTACTTC. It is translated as CASSPLSSGDRVYEQYF.

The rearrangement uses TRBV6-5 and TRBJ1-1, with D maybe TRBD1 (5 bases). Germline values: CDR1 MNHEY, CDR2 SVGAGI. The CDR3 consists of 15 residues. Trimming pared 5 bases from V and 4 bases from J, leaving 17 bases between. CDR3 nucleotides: TGTGCCAGCAGTGTGGGGGACTGGCGTTCCACTGAAGCTTTCTTT. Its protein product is CASSVGDWRSTEAFF.

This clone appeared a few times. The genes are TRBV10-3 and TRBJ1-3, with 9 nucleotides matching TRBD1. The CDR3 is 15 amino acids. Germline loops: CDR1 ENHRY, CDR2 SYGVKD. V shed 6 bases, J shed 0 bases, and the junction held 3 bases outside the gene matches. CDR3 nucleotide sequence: TGTGCCATCAGGGGGACAGGGAGCTCTGGAAACACCATATATTTT. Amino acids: CAIRGTGSSGNTIYF.

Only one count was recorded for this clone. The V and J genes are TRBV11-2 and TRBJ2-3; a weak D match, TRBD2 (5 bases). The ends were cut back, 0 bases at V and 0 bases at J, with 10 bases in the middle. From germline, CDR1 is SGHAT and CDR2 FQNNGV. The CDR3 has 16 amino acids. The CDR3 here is CASSLEGGTSTDTQYF. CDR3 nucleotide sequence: TGTGCCAGCAGCTTAGAAGGAGGTACGAGCACAGATACGCAGTATTTT.

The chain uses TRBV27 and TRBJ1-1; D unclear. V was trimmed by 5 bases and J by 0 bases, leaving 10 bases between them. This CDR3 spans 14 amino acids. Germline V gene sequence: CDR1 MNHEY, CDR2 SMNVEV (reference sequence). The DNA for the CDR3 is TGTGCCAGCAGTAAATGGCCCCTGAACACTGAAGCTTTCTTT. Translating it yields CASSKWPLNTEAFF.

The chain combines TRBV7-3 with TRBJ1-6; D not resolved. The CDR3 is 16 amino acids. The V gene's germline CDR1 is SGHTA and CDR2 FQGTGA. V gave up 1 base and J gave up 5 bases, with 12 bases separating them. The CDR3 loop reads CASSLNPGVHNSPLHF. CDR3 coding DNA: TGTGCCAGCAGCTTAAACCCGGGAGTACATAATTCACCCCTCCACTTT.

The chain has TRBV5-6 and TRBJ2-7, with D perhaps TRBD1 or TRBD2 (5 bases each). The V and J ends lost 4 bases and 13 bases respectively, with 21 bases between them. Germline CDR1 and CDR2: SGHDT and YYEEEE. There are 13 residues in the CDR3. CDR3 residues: CASSPGPSSEGYF. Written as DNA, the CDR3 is TGTGCCAGCAGCCCGGGGCCGAGCTCAGAGGGTTACTTC. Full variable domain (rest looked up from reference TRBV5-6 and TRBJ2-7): DAGVTQSPTHLIKTRGQQVTLRCSPKSGHDTVSWYQQALGQGPQFIFQYYEEEERQRGNFPDRFSGHQFPNYSSELNVNALLLGDSALYLCASSPGPSSEGYFGPGTRLTVT.

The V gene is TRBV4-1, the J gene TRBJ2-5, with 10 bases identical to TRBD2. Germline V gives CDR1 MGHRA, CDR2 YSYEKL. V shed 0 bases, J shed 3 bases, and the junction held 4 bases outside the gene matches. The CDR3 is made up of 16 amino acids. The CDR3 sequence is CASSQESGTSEETQYF. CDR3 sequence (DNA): TGCGCCAGCAGCCAAGAATCCGGGACTAGCGAAGAGACCCAGTACTTC.

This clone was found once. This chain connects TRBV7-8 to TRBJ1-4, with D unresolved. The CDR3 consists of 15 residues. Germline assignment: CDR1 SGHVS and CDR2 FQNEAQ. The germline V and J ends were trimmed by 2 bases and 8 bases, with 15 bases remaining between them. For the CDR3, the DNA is TGTGCCAGCAGCTTAAGTAACGGCGGGCAGGAAAAACTGTTTTTT. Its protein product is CASSLSNGGQEKLFF.

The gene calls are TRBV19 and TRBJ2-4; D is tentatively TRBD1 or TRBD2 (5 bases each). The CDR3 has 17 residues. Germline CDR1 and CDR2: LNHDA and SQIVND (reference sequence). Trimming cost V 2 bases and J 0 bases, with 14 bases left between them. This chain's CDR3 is CASSIPRGTVAKNIQYF. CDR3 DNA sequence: TGTGCCAGTAGTATACCCCGAGGGACGGTAGCCAAAAACATTCAGTACTTC.